This T cell receptor beta chain is drawn from a study of T cell responses to AZD1222 COVID-19 vaccine. Study-level results: Spike as a whole was targeted by vaccine-associated CD4 TCRs, dominant at 160-218 and 743-854.

The data were produced by immunoSEQ multiplex PCR, yet TCRdb's version contains in-frame clones alone and is incomplete. Of approximately 130,000 clones in the sample, approximately 92% are singletons; the top ten hold approximately 1.1%. Note on this clone: Its antigen is unknown.

CDR3 length: 16 residues. The V gene lost 5 bases and the J gene lost 1 base, with 16 bases spanning the gap. Germline V gene sequence: CDR1 MNHNY, CDR2 SVGAGI (reference sequence). The chain uses TRBV6-6 and TRBJ2-3, with a weak D call TRBD1 (5 bases). The sequencing here drew on peripheral blood, taken on day 0 of AZD1222 vaccination. This clonotype originated in an adult in good health. CDR3 sequence: CASSPRTFSGTDTQYF. As DNA, the CDR3 is TGTGCCAGCAGTCCGAGGACATTCTCTGGCACAGATACGCAGTATTTT.